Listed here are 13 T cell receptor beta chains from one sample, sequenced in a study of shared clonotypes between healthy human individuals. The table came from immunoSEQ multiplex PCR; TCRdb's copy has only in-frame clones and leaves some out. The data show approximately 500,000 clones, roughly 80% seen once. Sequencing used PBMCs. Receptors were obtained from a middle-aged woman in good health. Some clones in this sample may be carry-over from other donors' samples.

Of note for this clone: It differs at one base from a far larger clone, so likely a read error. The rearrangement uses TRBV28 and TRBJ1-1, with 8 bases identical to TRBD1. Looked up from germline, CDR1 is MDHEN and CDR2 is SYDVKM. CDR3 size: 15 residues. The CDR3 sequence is CTSSFRTGLNTEAFF. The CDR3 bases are TGTACCAGCAGTTTCAGGACAGGGTTGAACACTGAAGCTTTCTTT. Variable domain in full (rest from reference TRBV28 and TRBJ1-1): DVKVTQSSRYLVKRTGEKVFLECVQDMDHENMFWYRQDPGLGLRLIYFSYDVKMKEKGDIPEGYSVSREKKERFSLILESASTNQTSMYLCTSSFRTGLNTEAFFGQGTRLTVV.

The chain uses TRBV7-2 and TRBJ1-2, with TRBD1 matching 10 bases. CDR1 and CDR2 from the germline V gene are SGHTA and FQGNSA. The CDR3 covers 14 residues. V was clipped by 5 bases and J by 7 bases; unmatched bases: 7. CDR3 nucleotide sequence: TGTGCCAGCAGCCGTGGACAGGGGGTCTCTGGCTACACCTTC. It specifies CASSRGQGVSGYTF. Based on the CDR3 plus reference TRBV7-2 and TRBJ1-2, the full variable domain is GAGVSQSPSNKVTEKGKDVELRCDPISGHTALYWYRQSLGQGLEFLIYFQGNSAPDKSGLPSDRFSAERTGGSVSTLTIQRTQQEDSAVYLCASSRGQGVSGYTFGSGTRLTVV.

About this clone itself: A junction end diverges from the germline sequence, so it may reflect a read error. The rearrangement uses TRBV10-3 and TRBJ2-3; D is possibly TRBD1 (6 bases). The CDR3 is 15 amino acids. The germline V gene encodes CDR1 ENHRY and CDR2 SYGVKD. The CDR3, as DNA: TGTGCCAGCAGTGAAGGGGGAGTGGGGGCAGATACGCAGTATTTT. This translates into CASSEGGVGADTQYF.

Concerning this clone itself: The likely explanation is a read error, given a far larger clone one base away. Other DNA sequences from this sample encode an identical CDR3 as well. CDR3 nucleotides: TGTGCCAGCAGTTACGGAGAGACCCAGTACTTC. Translation gives CASSYGETQYF. The genes are TRBV6-6 and TRBJ2-5; no reliable D call. V was clipped by 2 bases and J by 4 bases, with 2 bases between them. The CDR3 is 11 residues long. Germline values: CDR1 MNHNY, CDR2 SVGAGI (reference sequence).

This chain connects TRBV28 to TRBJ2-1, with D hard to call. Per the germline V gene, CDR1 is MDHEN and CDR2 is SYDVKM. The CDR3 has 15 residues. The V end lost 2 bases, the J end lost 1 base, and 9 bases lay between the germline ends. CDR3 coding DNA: TGTGCCAGCAGTTTAGGTCTAGGGTCCTACAATGAGCAGTTCTTC. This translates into CASSLGLGSYNEQFF.

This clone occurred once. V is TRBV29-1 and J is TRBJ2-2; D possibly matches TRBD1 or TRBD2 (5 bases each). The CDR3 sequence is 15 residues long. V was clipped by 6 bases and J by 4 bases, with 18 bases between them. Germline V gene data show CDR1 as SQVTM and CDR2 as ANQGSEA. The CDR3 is CSVEARGAGTGELFF. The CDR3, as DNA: TGCAGCGTCGAGGCGAGGGGCGCGGGCACCGGGGAGCTGTTTTTT.

This CDR3 is CASSRDRGVYGYTF. The CDR3 coding sequence is TGCGCCAGCAGCCGGGACAGAGGGGTCTATGGCTACACCTTC. The chain carries TRBV5-1 and TRBJ1-2; TRBD1 aligns across 7 bases. The CDR3 runs to 14 residues. Germline V gives CDR1 SGHRS, CDR2 YFSETQ. With 4 bases clipped from V and 4 bases from J, the junction kept 7 bases outside the gene matches.

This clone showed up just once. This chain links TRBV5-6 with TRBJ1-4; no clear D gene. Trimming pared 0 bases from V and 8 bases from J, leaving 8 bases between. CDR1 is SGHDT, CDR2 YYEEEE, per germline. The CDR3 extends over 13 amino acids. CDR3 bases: TGTGCCAGCAGCTTGGCGGGAGGCGAAAAACTGTTTTTT. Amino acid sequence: CASSLAGGEKLFF.

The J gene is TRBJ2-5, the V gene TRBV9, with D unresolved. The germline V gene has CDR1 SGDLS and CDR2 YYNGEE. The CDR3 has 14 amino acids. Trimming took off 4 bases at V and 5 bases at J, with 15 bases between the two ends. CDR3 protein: CASSLGPERETQYF. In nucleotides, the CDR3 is TGTGCCAGCAGCCTCGGGCCCGAGAGGGAGACCCAGTACTTC.

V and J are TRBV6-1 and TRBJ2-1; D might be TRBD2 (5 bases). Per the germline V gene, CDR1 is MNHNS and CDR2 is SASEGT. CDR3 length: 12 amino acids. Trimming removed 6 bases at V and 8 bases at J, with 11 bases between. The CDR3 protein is CASRLVRDEQFF. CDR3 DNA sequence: TGTGCCAGCAGACTAGTGAGGGATGAGCAGTTCTTC.

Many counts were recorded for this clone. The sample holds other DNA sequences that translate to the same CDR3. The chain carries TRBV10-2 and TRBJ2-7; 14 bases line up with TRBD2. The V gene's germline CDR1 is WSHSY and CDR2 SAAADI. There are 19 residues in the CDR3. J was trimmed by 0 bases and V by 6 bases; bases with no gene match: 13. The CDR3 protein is CASRPGVGLAGVHSYEQYF. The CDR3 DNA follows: TGCGCCAGCAGGCCCGGGGTGGGACTAGCGGGAGTCCACTCCTACGAGCAGTACTTC.

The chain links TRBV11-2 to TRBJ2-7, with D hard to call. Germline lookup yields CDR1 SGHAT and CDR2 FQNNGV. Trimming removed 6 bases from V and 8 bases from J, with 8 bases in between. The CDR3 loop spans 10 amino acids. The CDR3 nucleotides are TGTGCCAGCAGTGAGGCGAAGCAGTACTTC. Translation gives CASSEAKQYF.

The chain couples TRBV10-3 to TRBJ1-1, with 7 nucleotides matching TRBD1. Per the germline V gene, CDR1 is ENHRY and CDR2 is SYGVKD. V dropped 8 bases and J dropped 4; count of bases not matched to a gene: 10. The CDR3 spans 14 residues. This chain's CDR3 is CAIALAGGVTEAFF. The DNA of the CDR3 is TGTGCCATCGCCCTGGCAGGGGGGGTCACTGAAGCTTTCTTT.